This T cell receptor beta chain was obtained from a study of blood T cell repertoires in COVID-19. As for the study in general: COVID-19 samples collected from the United States, Italy and Spain covered acute and convalescent phases.

CDR1 SQVTM and CDR2 ANQGSEA come from the germline V gene. This CDR3 region has 16 residues. Unmatched junction bases numbered 15, after V lost 6 bases and J lost 6 bases. Original processing notes: Cell counts per sample came from amplifying reference gene primers. Assay used: immunoSEQ multiplex PCR; TCRdb lists only in-frame clones, some missing. V and J calls and clone size are given by that table; D and trimming were obtained from the DNA. The repertoire holds some 220,000 clones, with 75% to 85% as singletons. This clonotype was obtained from a human donor in a cohort sampled during active COVID-19. The sequenced sample was peripheral blood. The genes are TRBV29-1 and TRBJ2-1; 9 nucleotides align to TRBD2. The CDR3 region has the DNA TGCAGCGTCTCCTCTCCCCGACTAGCGGACCTCAATGAGCAGTTCTTC. Its translation: CSVSSPRLADLNEQFF.